The source of this T cell receptor beta chain is a study of OX40 agonist ivuxolimab in advanced cancers. For the study at large: Patients treated during dose escalation were battling hepatocellular carcinoma, melanoma, renal cell or head and neck cancer. Partial responses were achieved by three patients, of whom one had hepatocellular carcinoma and two had cutaneous melanoma. General study results and limits: More expanded clones were seen, on average, in CD8+ T cells than in CD4+.

Method: immunoSEQ multiplex PCR; TCRdb's copy keeps in-frame clones and lacks some. The data show roughly 92,000 clones, roughly 89% seen once. Notes on this clone: Its target is unknown.

The source of this sequence is an adult with an advanced solid tumor such as melanoma, head and neck, liver or kidney cancer. This material consisted of CD4+ or CD8+ T cells sorted from blood, taken in a trial of the OX40 agonist ivuxolimab.

The CDR3 sequence: CAGQGRGNTEAFF. The CDR3 nucleotides read TGTGCCGGTCAGGGGAGGGGAAACACTGAAGCTTTCTTT. The rearrangement links TRBV2 to TRBJ1-1; possibly TRBD1 for D (6 bases). Per germline, CDR1 SNHLY and CDR2 FYNNEI. Trimming took 11 bases from V and 2 from J, leaving 15 bases between them. The CDR3 is 13 residues long.